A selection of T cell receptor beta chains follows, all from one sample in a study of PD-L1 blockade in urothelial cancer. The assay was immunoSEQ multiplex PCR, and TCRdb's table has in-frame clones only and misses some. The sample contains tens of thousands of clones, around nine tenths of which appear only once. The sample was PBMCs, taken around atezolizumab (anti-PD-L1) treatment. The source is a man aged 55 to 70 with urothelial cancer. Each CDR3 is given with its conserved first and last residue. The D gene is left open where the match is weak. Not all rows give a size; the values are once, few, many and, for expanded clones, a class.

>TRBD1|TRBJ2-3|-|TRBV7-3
CASSLMTGGAKDTQYF
TGTGCCAGCAGCTTAATGACAGGGGGCGCAAAAGATACGCAGTATTTT
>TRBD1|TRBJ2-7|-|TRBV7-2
CASSGTGYEQYF
TGTGCCAGCAGCGGGACAGGCTACGAGCAGTACTTC
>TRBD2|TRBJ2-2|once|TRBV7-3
CASSERRGANTGELFF
TGTGCCAGCAGCGAACGCCGGGGGGCGAACACCGGGGAGCTGTTTTTT
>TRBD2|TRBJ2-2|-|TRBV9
CASSDSGGSLSGTGELFF
TGTGCCAGCAGCGATAGCGGGGGGTCCCTCTCGGGAACTGGGGAGCTGTTTTTT
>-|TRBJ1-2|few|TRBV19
CASSISGQGGGYTF
TGTGCCAGTAGTATATCGGGCCAGGGAGGAGGCTACACCTTC
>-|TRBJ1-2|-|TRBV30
CAWSVNPYGYTF
TGTGCCTGGAGTGTCAATCCCTATGGCTACACCTTC
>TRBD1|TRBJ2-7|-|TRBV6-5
CASSRGTGRDEQYF
TGTGCCAGCAGCCGAGGGACAGGGAGAGACGAGCAGTACTTC
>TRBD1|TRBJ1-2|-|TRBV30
CAWSDRGFNYGYTF
TGTGCCTGGAGTGACAGGGGCTTCAACTATGGCTACACCTTC
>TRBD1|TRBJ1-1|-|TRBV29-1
CSVELRGAGGGTEAFF
TGCAGCGTTGAGTTAAGGGGCGCAGGGGGCGGGACTGAAGCTTTCTTT
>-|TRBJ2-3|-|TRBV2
CASIGVGTDTQYF
TGTGCCAGCATAGGGGTGGGCACAGATACGCAGTATTTT
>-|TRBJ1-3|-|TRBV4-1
CASSQPGQRNTIYF
TGCGCCAGCAGCCAACCGGGACAACGGAACACCATATATTTT
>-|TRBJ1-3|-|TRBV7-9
CASSLVGDTIYF
TGTGCCAGCAGCTTAGTCGGAGACACCATATATTTT
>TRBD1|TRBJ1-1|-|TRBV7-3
CASSLQTGGNTEAFF
TGTGCCAGCAGCCTCCAGACAGGGGGGAACACTGAAGCTTTCTTT
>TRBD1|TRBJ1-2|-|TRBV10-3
CAISFGQGVSFNYGYTF
TGTGCCATCAGTTTCGGACAGGGGGTATCCTTTAACTATGGCTACACCTTC
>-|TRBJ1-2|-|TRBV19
CASSISGGEAYGYTF
TGTGCCAGTAGTATATCGGGAGGGGAGGCCTATGGCTACACCTTC
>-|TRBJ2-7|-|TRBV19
CASSKGPAGEQYF
TGTGCCAGTAGTAAGGGTCCTGCGGGCGAGCAGTACTTC
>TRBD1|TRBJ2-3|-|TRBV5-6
CASSWGSTGEEGTQYF
TGTGCCAGCAGCTGGGGAAGCACAGGGGAAGAGGGTACGCAGTATTTT
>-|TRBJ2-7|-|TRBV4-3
CASSEGPGETGEQYF
TGCGCCAGCAGCGAGGGGCCGGGGGAAACGGGCGAGCAGTACTTC
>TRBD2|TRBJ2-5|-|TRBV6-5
CASSLRGGRETQYF
TGTGCCAGCAGTTTACGGGGGGGCCGGGAGACCCAGTACTTC
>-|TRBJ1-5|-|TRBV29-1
CSVKDRRDQPQHF
TGCAGCGTTAAAGACAGGCGGGATCAGCCCCAGCATTTT
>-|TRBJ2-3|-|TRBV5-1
CASSLIWTDTDTQYF
TGCGCCAGCAGCTTGATCTGGACAGACACAGATACGCAGTATTTT
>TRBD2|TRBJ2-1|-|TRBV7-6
CASSLALSGGAVEQFF
TGTGCCAGCAGCTTAGCGCTGAGCGGGGGGGCCGTCGAGCAGTTCTTC
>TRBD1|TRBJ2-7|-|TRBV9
CASSTQGQGFYEQYF
TGTGCCAGCAGCACACAGGGACAGGGTTTCTACGAGCAGTACTTC
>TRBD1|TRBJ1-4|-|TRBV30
CAWSVKTGGDEKLFF
TGTGCCTGGAGTGTCAAGACAGGGGGAGATGAAAAACTGTTTTTT
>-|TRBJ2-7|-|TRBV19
CASSIGGGEVYEQYF
TGTGCCAGTAGTATAGGGGGCGGAGAAGTCTACGAGCAGTACTTC
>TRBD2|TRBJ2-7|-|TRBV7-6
CASSLSSGASYEQYF
TGTGCCAGCAGTCTTAGTAGCGGGGCCTCCTACGAGCAGTACTTC
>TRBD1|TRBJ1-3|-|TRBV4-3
CASSQDRIGQGVSGNTIYF
TGCGCCAGCAGCCAAGATAGAATAGGACAGGGAGTCTCTGGAAACACCATATATTTT
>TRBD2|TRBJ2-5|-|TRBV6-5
CASSFSGVQETQYF
TGTGCCAGCAGTTTTAGCGGGGTGCAAGAGACCCAGTACTTC
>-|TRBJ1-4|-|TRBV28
CASRPHRLDNEKLFF
TGTGCCAGCAGGCCACACAGGTTGGATAATGAAAAACTGTTTTTT
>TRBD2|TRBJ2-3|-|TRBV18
CASSLVSSGGTDTQYF
TGTGCCAGCTCACTCGTATCTAGCGGGGGCACAGATACGCAGTATTTT
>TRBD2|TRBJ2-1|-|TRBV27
CASRGLAGYNEQFF
TGTGCCAGCAGGGGGCTAGCGGGGTACAATGAGCAGTTCTTC
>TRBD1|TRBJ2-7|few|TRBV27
CASSSAGQGAIHEQYF
TGTGCCAGCAGTTCGGCCGGACAGGGGGCAATTCACGAGCAGTACTTC
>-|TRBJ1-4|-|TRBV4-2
CASSQDGTQVATNEKLFF
TGTGCCAGCAGCCAAGATGGGACTCAAGTTGCAACTAATGAAAAACTGTTTTTT
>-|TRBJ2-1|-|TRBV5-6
CASSFQGLNYNEQFF
TGTGCCAGCAGCTTCCAGGGTTTAAACTACAATGAGCAGTTCTTC
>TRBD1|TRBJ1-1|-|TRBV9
CASSQQGRTEAFF
TGTGCCAGCAGTCAACAGGGGCGGACTGAAGCTTTCTTT
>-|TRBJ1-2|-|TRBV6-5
CASSPRVSAGYTF
TGTGCCAGCAGTCCTCGGGTATCGGCCGGCTACACCTTC
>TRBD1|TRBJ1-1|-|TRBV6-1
CASSARTGGYTEAFF
TGTGCCAGCAGTGCCCGGACAGGGGGCTACACTGAAGCTTTCTTT
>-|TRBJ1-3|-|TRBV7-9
CASSLAWAGDSGNTIYF
TGTGCCAGCAGCTTAGCTTGGGCAGGGGACTCTGGAAACACCATATATTTT
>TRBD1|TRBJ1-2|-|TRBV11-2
CASSPNTGGFNYGYTF
TGTGCCAGCAGCCCCAATACAGGGGGTTTTAACTATGGCTACACCTTC
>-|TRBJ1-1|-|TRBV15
CATSRSDTEAFF
TGTGCCACCAGCAGATCCGACACTGAAGCTTTCTTT
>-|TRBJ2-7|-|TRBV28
CASSFSAYEQYF
TGTGCCAGCAGTTTCTCCGCCTACGAGCAGTACTTC
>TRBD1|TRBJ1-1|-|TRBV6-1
CASNGQGTEAFF
TGTGCCAGCAATGGACAGGGCACTGAAGCTTTCTTT
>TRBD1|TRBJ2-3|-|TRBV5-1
CASSSRAGQGASDTQYF
TGCGCCAGCAGCTCGAGGGCCGGACAGGGGGCTTCAGATACGCAGTATTTT
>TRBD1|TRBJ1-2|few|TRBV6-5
CAIWDRASLYGYTF
TGTGCCATCTGGGACAGGGCCTCCCTCTATGGCTACACCTTC
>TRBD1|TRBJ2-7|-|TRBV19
CASSIELRQGQQYF
TGTGCCAGTAGTATAGAGCTCCGACAGGGTCAGCAGTACTTC
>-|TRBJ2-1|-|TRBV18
CASSPESISYNEQFF
TGTGCCAGCTCACCGGAGAGCATTTCCTACAATGAGCAGTTCTTC
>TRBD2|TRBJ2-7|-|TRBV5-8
CASSLGLAGAPYEQYF
TGTGCCAGCAGCTTGGGACTAGCGGGGGCCCCCTACGAGCAGTACTTC
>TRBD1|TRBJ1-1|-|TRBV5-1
CASSPGQGIWNTEAFF
TGCGCCAGCAGCCCGGGACAGGGTATATGGAACACTGAAGCTTTCTTT
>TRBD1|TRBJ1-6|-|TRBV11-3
CASSLGRQGHSPLHF
TGTGCCAGCAGCTTAGGTCGACAGGGCCATTCACCCCTCCACTTT
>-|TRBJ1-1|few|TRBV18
CASSPTSRTEAFF
TGTGCCAGCTCACCCACCTCGAGGACTGAAGCTTTCTTT
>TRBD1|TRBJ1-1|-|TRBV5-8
CASSSTGKGTEAFF
TGTGCCAGCTCGTCGACAGGGAAAGGGACTGAAGCTTTCTTT
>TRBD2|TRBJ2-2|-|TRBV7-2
CASSLVVGGGRTGELFF
TGTGCCAGCAGCTTAGTGGTCGGGGGGGGTAGGACCGGGGAGCTGTTTTTT
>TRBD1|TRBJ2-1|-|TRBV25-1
CASRQGAGNEQFF
TGTGCCAGCAGACAGGGGGCGGGAAATGAGCAGTTCTTC